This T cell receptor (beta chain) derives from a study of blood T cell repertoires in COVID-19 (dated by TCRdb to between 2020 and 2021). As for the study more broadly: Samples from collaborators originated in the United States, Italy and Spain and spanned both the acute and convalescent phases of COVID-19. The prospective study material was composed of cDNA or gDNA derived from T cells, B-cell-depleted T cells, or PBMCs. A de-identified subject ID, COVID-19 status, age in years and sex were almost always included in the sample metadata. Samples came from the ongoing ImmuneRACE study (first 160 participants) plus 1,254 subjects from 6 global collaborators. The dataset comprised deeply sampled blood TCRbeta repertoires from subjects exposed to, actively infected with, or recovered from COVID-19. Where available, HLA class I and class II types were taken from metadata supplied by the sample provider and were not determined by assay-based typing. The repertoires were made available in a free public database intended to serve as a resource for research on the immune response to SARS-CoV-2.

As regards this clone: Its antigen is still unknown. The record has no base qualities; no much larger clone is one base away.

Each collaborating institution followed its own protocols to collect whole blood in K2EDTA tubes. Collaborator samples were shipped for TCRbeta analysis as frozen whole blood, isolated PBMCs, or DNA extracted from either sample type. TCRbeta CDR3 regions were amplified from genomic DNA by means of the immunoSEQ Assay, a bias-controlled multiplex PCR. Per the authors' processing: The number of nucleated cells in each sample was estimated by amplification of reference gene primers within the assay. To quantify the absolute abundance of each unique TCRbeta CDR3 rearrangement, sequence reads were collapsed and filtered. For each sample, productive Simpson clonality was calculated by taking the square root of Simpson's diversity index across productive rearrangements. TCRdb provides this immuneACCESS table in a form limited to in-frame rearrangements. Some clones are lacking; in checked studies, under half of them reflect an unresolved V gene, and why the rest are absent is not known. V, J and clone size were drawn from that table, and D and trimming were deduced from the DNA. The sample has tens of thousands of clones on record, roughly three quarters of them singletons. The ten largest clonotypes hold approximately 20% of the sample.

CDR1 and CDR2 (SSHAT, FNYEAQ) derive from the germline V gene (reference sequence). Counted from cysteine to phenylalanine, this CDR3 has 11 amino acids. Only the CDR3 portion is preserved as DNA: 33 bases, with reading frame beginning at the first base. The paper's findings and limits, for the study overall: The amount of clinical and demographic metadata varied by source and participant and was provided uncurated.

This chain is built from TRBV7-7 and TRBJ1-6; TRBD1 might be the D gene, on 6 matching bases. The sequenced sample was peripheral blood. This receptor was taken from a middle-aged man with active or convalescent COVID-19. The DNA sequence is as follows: TGTGCTAGAAGGGGGAACTCACCCCTCCACTTT. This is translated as CARRGNSPLHF.